Listed below are T cell receptor beta chains from one sample, sequenced in a study of blood T cell repertoires in COVID-19. Measured with immunoSEQ multiplex PCR; TCRdb has only the in-frame clones, and not every one. This table has about 88,000 clones, more than 75% appearing once. The specimen sequenced was peripheral blood. The receptors originated from a woman in her 70s with acute or convalescent COVID-19. Both conserved end residues are part of each CDR3. D genes are given only for firm matches. Size is stated for part of the rows, as once, few or many counts, or as a class when the clone is expanded.

D gene,J gene,clone size,V gene,CDR3 protein,CDR3 DNA
TRBD1,TRBJ1-4,once,TRBV3-1/TRBV3-2,CASSQTTGRSSSLFF,TGTGCCAGCAGCCAAACGACAGGGCGTAGTAGTTCGCTGTTTTTT
TRBD1,TRBJ1-1,.,TRBV27,CASSFWTGGNTEAFF,TGTGCCAGCAGTTTTTGGACAGGCGGAAACACTGAAGCTTTCTTT
.,TRBJ2-1,.,TRBV27,CASAGSSYNEQFF,TGTGCCTCCGCGGGGAGCTCCTACAATGAGCAGTTCTTC
.,TRBJ2-1,.,TRBV10-3,CAISESDIGNEQFF,TGTGCCATCAGTGAGTCGGACATAGGCAATGAGCAGTTCTTC
.,TRBJ1-3,.,TRBV5-6,CASSLALGNTIYF,TGTGCCAGCAGCTTGGCCTTAGGAAACACCATATATTTT
.,TRBJ2-3,.,TRBV29-1,CSVLESVTDTQYF,TGCAGCGTGCTTGAATCAGTAACAGATACGCAGTATTTT
.,TRBJ2-2,.,TRBV24-1,CATLGAGTGELFF,TGTGCGACCCTGGGAGCTGGGACCGGGGAGCTGTTTTTT
.,TRBJ2-3,.,TRBV18,CASSYTEITDTQYF,TGTGCCAGCTCATATACGGAGATAACAGATACGCAGTATTTT
TRBD2,TRBJ2-4,.,TRBV11-3,CASSLDAGETNIQYF,TGTGCCAGCAGCTTAGATGCGGGGGAGACAAACATTCAGTACTTC
.,TRBJ1-2,few,TRBV12-3/TRBV12-4,CASSLGAFYTF,TGTGCCAGCAGTTTAGGAGCTTTCTACACCTTC
TRBD1,TRBJ2-4,.,TRBV19,CASSIRQGAIQYF,TGTGCCAGTAGTATCCGACAGGGTGCCATTCAGTACTTC
.,TRBJ1-2,.,TRBV5-4,CASSLGGRDANYGYTF,TGTGCCAGCAGCTTGGGGGGGAGGGACGCTAACTATGGCTACACCTTC
TRBD2,TRBJ2-1,.,TRBV19,CASTPGRGFPYNEQFF,TGTGCCAGTACCCCCGGGAGGGGGTTCCCCTACAATGAGCAGTTCTTC
TRBD1,TRBJ1-5,.,TRBV6-6,CASSYPQGVGDQPQHF,TGTGCCAGCAGTTACCCCCAGGGGGTGGGCGATCAGCCCCAGCATTTT
.,TRBJ2-1,.,TRBV4-3,CASSRDWRTKDEQFF,TGCGCCAGCAGCCGGGACTGGAGGACTAAGGATGAGCAGTTCTTC
TRBD1,TRBJ1-2,.,TRBV10-2,CASSETGGGGYTF,TGCGCCAGCAGCGAAACAGGGGGAGGTGGCTACACCTTC
.,TRBJ1-2,.,TRBV5-5,CASSAGEGKSYGYTF,TGTGCCAGCAGCGCAGGGGAAGGGAAAAGCTATGGCTACACCTTC
.,TRBJ1-1,few,TRBV6-2/TRBV6-3,CASRPDMNTEAFF,TGTGCCAGCAGACCTGACATGAACACTGAAGCTTTCTTT
TRBD2,TRBJ2-2,.,TRBV15,CATSRVPGLAGAFTGELFF,TGTGCCACCAGCAGAGTTCCGGGACTAGCGGGGGCTTTCACCGGGGAGCTGTTTTTT
.,TRBJ2-3,.,TRBV7-9,CASSGDSSTDTQYF,TGTGCCAGCAGCGGGGACTCGAGCACAGATACGCAGTATTTT
.,TRBJ1-5,.,TRBV6-6,CASSPREARPGNQPQHF,TGTGCCAGCAGTCCCAGGGAGGCTCGGCCGGGAAATCAGCCCCAGCATTTT
TRBD2,TRBJ2-1,.,TRBV29-1,CSLKGGASGSYEQFF,TGCAGCCTGAAGGGGGGTGCTAGCGGGAGCTATGAGCAGTTCTTC
.,TRBJ1-4,.,TRBV30,CALAEGSVEPLFF,TGTGCCCTGGCCGAGGGCAGTGTAGAACCACTGTTTTTT
.,TRBJ1-2,few,TRBV4-1,CASSAGQPYRGTF,TGCGCCAGCAGTGCTGGACAGCCCTATAGAGGGACCTTC
.,TRBJ2-3,.,TRBV10-3,CAISEQGLTDTQYF,TGTGCCATCAGTGAGCAGGGACTCACAGATACGCAGTATTTT